These T cell receptor beta chains were read from a single sample in a study of regulatory T cells in long-lasting Graves disease. TCRdb re-called the multiplex PCR reads through MiXCR, storing one row per CDR3 protein. The table lists a few hundred thousand distinct CDR3 sequences, around 15% of them singletons. This sample was shared with a second study, whose subject was T cells in Graves' hyperthyroidism and ophthalmopathy.

The sequenced sample was peripheral blood mononuclear cells (PBMCs), obtained at new diagnosis, from a patient treated with antithyroid drugs. The source of these receptors is a woman aged 45 to 65 with Graves disease. The conserved cysteine and the conserved F or W are not part of the CDR3 here. The order of the fields is V gene, J gene, CDR3 protein.

TRBV29-1	TRBJ1-3	SVKAGGAYGNTIY
TRBV9	TRBJ2-7	ASSVEGGSLYEQY
TRBV28	TRBJ1-5	ASSPGDRGNSNQPQH
TRBV5-1	TRBJ2-7	ASSLSGTMSYEQY
TRBV7-9	NA	ASRAYNEQY
TRBV5-4	TRBJ2-5	ASSIYQETQY
TRBV28	TRBJ2-7	ASSYERGAYEQY
TRBV27	TRBJ2-3	ASSFRAVTSTDTQY
TRBV7-2	TRBJ1-1	ASSYRGREAF
TRBV14	TRBJ2-3	ASSPLIRDRGRLDTQY
TRBV13	TRBJ1-1	ASSFQRAEAF
TRBV6-5	TRBJ1-5	ASSYSTVGQPQH
TRBV5-4	TRBJ1-1	ASSYRESTEAF